This is a list of T cell receptor beta chains from one sample in a study of T cell changes during pregnancy in multiple sclerosis. The data were produced by immunoSEQ multiplex PCR, yet TCRdb's version contains in-frame clones alone and is incomplete. This sample carries about 54,000 clones, 80% to 95% of them seen once, and the ten largest clones take roughly 1.2%. Sequenced material: peripheral blood, taken after pregnancy. These receptors came from a female donor in good health, enrolled as a control in a pregnancy study. CDR3s include the opening cysteine and the closing phenylalanine or tryptophan. The order of the fields is D gene, V gene, J gene, clone size, CDR3 protein, CDR3 DNA. A D gene is named only where the DNA matches it firmly. A clone size is listed for some rows: how often the clone was seen (once, few, many), or a class if it is expanded.

D: TRBD1; V: TRBV28; J: TRBJ1-1; size: .; CDR3: CASSLQGAVAEAFF; DNA: TGTGCCAGCAGTTTACAGGGGGCTGTAGCTGAAGCTTTCTTT
D: .; V: TRBV6-6; J: TRBJ1-6; size: .; CDR3: CASSYGQLYNSPLHF; DNA: TGTGCCAGCAGTTACGGACAGCTTTATAATTCACCCCTCCACTTT
D: .; V: TRBV5-4; J: TRBJ2-1; size: .; CDR3: CASRPDSYNEQFF; DNA: TGTGCCAGCAGACCAGACAGCTACAATGAGCAGTTCTTC
D: TRBD2; V: TRBV5-1; J: TRBJ2-5; size: .; CDR3: CASSLGGTSGTQETQYF; DNA: TGCGCCAGCAGCTTGGGGGGGACTAGCGGAACACAAGAGACCCAGTACTTC
D: .; V: TRBV30; J: TRBJ2-3; size: .; CDR3: CAWGLFTITDTQYF; DNA: TGTGCCTGGGGACTATTTACCATCACAGATACGCAGTATTTT
D: .; V: TRBV6-1; J: TRBJ1-3; size: .; CDR3: CASRSMSSGNTIYF; DNA: TGTGCCAGCAGGTCGATGAGCTCTGGAAACACCATATATTTT
D: .; V: TRBV6-5; J: TRBJ2-2; size: once; CDR3: CASMSRDTGELFF; DNA: TGTGCCAGCATGTCCCGAGACACCGGGGAGCTGTTTTTT
D: .; V: TRBV6-5; J: TRBJ1-2; size: .; CDR3: CASSYSDAGSEGYTF; DNA: TGTGCCAGCAGTTACTCTGACGCGGGGAGTGAGGGCTACACCTTC
D: TRBD1; V: TRBV18; J: TRBJ1-6; size: .; CDR3: CASSPLTRTGRNSPLHF; DNA: TGTGCCAGCTCACCGTTAACTCGGACAGGGAGGAATTCACCCCTCCACTTT
D: TRBD1; V: TRBV7-6; J: TRBJ1-1; size: .; CDR3: CASSQQGKTEAFF; DNA: TGTGCCAGCAGCCAACAGGGGAAGACTGAAGCTTTCTTT
D: TRBD1; V: TRBV6-1; J: TRBJ1-4; size: .; CDR3: CATRDRGRVDEKLFF; DNA: TGTGCCACCCGGGACAGGGGGCGAGTAGATGAAAAACTGTTTTTT
D: TRBD1; V: TRBV6-5; J: TRBJ1-1; size: .; CDR3: CASSRQGRTEAFF; DNA: TGTGCCAGCAGCCGACAGGGGCGAACTGAAGCTTTCTTT
D: .; V: TRBV10-2; J: TRBJ1-2; size: .; CDR3: CASSDLTVGYGYTF; DNA: TGCGCCAGCAGTGATTTGACAGTAGGGTACGGCTACACCTTC
D: .; V: TRBV28; J: TRBJ1-5; size: .; CDR3: CASGGGGSNQPQHF; DNA: TGTGCCAGCGGTGGGGGGGGGAGCAATCAGCCCCAGCATTTT
D: TRBD1; V: TRBV7-6; J: TRBJ2-1; size: .; CDR3: CASSAGTGPYNEQFF; DNA: TGTGCCAGCAGCGCCGGGACAGGGCCCTACAATGAGCAGTTCTTC
D: TRBD2; V: TRBV6-4; J: TRBJ2-2; size: .; CDR3: CASSDWRTRELFF; DNA: TGTGCCAGCAGTGACTGGAGGACTAGAGAGCTGTTTTTT
D: TRBD1; V: TRBV29-1; J: TRBJ1-2; size: .; CDR3: CSVTGTGGANYGYTF; DNA: TGCAGCGTTACCGGGACAGGGGGAGCTAACTATGGCTACACCTTC
D: .; V: TRBV4-3; J: TRBJ2-3; size: .; CDR3: CASSQDGGRTDTQYF; DNA: TGCGCCAGCAGCCAAGACGGGGGACGCACAGATACGCAGTATTTT
D: .; V: TRBV25-1; J: TRBJ1-2; size: .; CDR3: CASRQNPPREDYGYTF; DNA: TGTGCCAGCAGGCAGAACCCCCCCAGGGAAGACTATGGCTACACCTTC
D: TRBD1; V: TRBV6-5; J: TRBJ1-1; size: once; CDR3: CASSTRQGPEAFF; DNA: TGTGCCAGCAGTACCCGACAGGGACCTGAAGCTTTCTTT
D: TRBD1; V: TRBV6-1; J: TRBJ1-5; size: .; CDR3: CASGQGVHQPQHF; DNA: TGTGCCAGCGGACAGGGGGTCCATCAGCCCCAGCATTTT
D: TRBD1; V: TRBV7-9; J: TRBJ1-1; size: .; CDR3: CASSWTGPNTEAFF; DNA: TGTGCCAGCAGCTGGACAGGGCCGAACACTGAAGCTTTCTTT
D: TRBD1; V: TRBV7-2; J: TRBJ1-5; size: .; CDR3: CASSLGDRVGQPQHF; DNA: TGTGCCAGCAGCTTAGGAGACAGGGTGGGTCAGCCCCAGCATTTT
D: TRBD1; V: TRBV6-1; J: TRBJ1-1; size: .; CDR3: CASSEKVRGQVAEAFF; DNA: TGTGCCAGCAGTGAAAAGGTGAGGGGGCAAGTCGCTGAAGCTTTCTTT
D: TRBD1; V: TRBV28; J: TRBJ1-3; size: .; CDR3: CASTSRQGAAGNTIYF; DNA: TGTGCCAGCACCAGTAGACAGGGGGCGGCTGGAAACACCATATATTTT
D: TRBD2; V: TRBV9; J: TRBJ2-5; size: .; CDR3: CASRPGLAGDQETQYF; DNA: TGTGCCAGCAGGCCGGGACTAGCGGGGGACCAAGAGACCCAGTACTTC
D: .; V: TRBV5-4; J: TRBJ2-1; size: .; CDR3: CASSLDSGAYNEQFF; DNA: TGTGCCAGCAGCTTGGATTCGGGGGCCTACAATGAGCAGTTCTTC
D: TRBD1; V: TRBV6-5; J: TRBJ1-4; size: once; CDR3: CASKGGQYNEKLFF; DNA: TGTGCCAGCAAGGGGGGACAGTACAATGAAAAACTGTTTTTT
D: TRBD1; V: TRBV5-6; J: TRBJ1-2; size: .; CDR3: CASSLAGGDYGYTF; DNA: TGTGCCAGCAGCTTGGCAGGGGGCGACTATGGCTACACCTTC
D: .; V: TRBV18; J: TRBJ1-3; size: once; CDR3: CASSLELTRQTGNTIYF; DNA: TGTGCCAGCTCACTAGAACTGACCCGACAGACTGGAAACACCATATATTTT
D: .; V: TRBV9; J: TRBJ1-1; size: .; CDR3: CASSSWGGSGTEAFF; DNA: TGTGCCAGCAGCTCTTGGGGGGGTTCGGGCACTGAAGCTTTCTTT
D: .; V: TRBV7-8; J: TRBJ2-2; size: .; CDR3: CASSLERGITGELFF; DNA: TGTGCCAGCAGCTTAGAACGAGGGATCACCGGGGAGCTGTTTTTT
D: TRBD1; V: TRBV5-1; J: TRBJ1-2; size: .; CDR3: CASSDWTGDYYGYTF; DNA: TGCGCCAGCAGCGATTGGACAGGGGATTACTATGGCTACACCTTC
D: .; V: TRBV7-2; J: TRBJ2-7; size: .; CDR3: CASSSRDTDLVYEQYF; DNA: TGTGCCAGCAGCTCCCGGGACACCGATCTGGTTTACGAGCAGTACTTC
D: .; V: TRBV19; J: TRBJ2-3; size: .; CDR3: CASDDGRTDTQYF; DNA: TGTGCCAGTGATGACGGGAGAACAGATACGCAGTATTTT
D: .; V: TRBV21-1; J: TRBJ1-2; size: few; CDR3: CASSTRDKDYGYTF; DNA: TGTGCCAGCAGCACAAGGGACAAAGACTATGGCTACACCTTC
D: TRBD2; V: TRBV6-6; J: TRBJ2-7; size: .; CDR3: CASGQRLAGGEQYF; DNA: TGTGCCAGCGGTCAGAGACTAGCGGGAGGCGAGCAGTACTTC